This TCR beta chain stems from a study of immune heterogeneity within non-small cell lung tumors (dated by TCRdb to the late 2010s). About the study as a whole: By histology, the tumors were a few squamous cell carcinomas, approximately 10 non-squamous carcinomas and 1 tumor not otherwise specified. To look at intratumoral immune heterogeneity, the study ran whole-exome sequencing, RNA-seq and TCR beta repertoire sequencing on several spatially distinct regions taken from every NSCLC tumor. TCR repertoire analysis included approximately 60 tumor loci from around 16 patients, whereas transcriptome data included only around 44 loci from 12 patients. For mutant peptides 8 to 11 amino acids long, netMHCpan-3.0 predicted neoantigen binding to the HLA alleles of each patient. General findings and caveats noted by the study authors: High-frequency TCR beta clonotypes were largely distinct between individual patients. Local T-cell repertoire clonality showed a statistically significant but moderate positive correlation with local tumor mutational burden (R around 0.31). Identical dominant CDR3B clonotypes recurred across loci within a patient, yet different tumor locations also harbored unique high-frequency clones.

For the TCR template, genomic DNA was extracted from bulk tumor tissue, and 600 ng of gDNA was amplified for each sample. During surgery, several biopsies were collected from each primary tumor and placed as far from one another as possible within the tumor mass. The study cohort was described as untreated, and the patients were newly diagnosed NSCLC cases having curative surgery. Donors were over 13 newly diagnosed non-small cell lung cancer patients undergoing surgery with curative intent. Resected tumor masses were reviewed by two independent pathologists. Only DNA and RNA samples of high quality went on to sequencing. Looking up the germline V gene yields CDR1 MNHNS and CDR2 SASEGT. From the cysteine up to the phenylalanine, the CDR3 has a length of 13 residues. The entry retains the CDR3 DNA only, 39 bases that are in frame from base 1. V is pared back by 8 bases and J by 0 bases, with 9 bases lying between the germline termini.

The TCR beta CDR3 region was amplified with a multiplex PCR system, in which a first round of roughly 9 cycles was run using 32 V-gene forward and 13 J-gene reverse primers. First-round PCR used a QIAGEN Multiplex PCR Kit, and primer sequences were filed in Chinese patent CN105087789A. In a second PCR round, Illumina universal primers were added with the Phusion High-Fidelity PCR Kit. TCR libraries were paired-end sequenced at 151 bp read length on the Illumina HiSeq X Ten platform. The study's own analysis went as follows. Reads without multiplex PCR primers were removed using Cutadapt, read pairs were merged using PEAR, and CDR3 regions were called using MiXCR with default settings. Shannon entropy measured repertoire diversity, while clonality was calculated as one minus the Shannon entropy divided by the ln of the count of productive unique sequences. Dominant or high-frequency T-cell clones were defined as clonotypes at frequencies of at least 0.5%. TCRdb itself trimmed the public reads at Q25 with fastp, ran MiXCR and retained productive beta chains. Each entry is one CDR3 protein sequence, shown with its most common DNA and genes. None of the V and J calls come from the authors' own analysis; TCRdb made them. This sample holds around 3,000 distinct CDR3 sequences; about 22% were observed only once. The ten most abundant clones make up approximately 15% of the sample.

This clonotype qualifies as medium-sized (0.01 to 0.1%). Its antigen remains unidentified. No qualities accompany the bases; no much larger clone lies one base away. This TCR was recovered from a man aged 55 to 70 with non-small cell lung cancer. The sequenced sample consisted of lung tumor tissue. This sequence uses TRBV6-1 and TRBJ2-3; the D gene identity is not certain. The CDR3 is CASGQSSTDTQYF. The nucleotide sequence reads TGTGCCAGCGGCCAATCGAGCACAGATACGCAGTATTTT.